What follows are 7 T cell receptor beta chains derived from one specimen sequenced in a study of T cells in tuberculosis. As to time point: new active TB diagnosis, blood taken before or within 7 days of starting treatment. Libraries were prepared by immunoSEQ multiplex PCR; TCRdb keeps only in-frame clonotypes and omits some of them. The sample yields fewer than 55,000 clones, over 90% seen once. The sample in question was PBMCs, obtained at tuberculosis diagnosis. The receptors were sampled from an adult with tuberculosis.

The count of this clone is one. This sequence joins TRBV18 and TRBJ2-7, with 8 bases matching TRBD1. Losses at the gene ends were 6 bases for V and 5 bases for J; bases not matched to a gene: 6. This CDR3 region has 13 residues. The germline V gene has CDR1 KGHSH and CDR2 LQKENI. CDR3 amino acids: CASSGQVGNEQYF. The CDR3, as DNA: TGTGCCAGCTCGGGACAGGTCGGGAACGAGCAGTACTTC.

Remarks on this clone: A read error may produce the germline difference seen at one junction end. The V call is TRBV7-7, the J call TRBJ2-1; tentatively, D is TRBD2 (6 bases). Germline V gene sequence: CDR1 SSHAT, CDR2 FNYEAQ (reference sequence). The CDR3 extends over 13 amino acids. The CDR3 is CASSLTSYNEQFF. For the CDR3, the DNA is TGTGCTAGCAGCTTGACTAGCTACAATGAGCAGTTCTTC.

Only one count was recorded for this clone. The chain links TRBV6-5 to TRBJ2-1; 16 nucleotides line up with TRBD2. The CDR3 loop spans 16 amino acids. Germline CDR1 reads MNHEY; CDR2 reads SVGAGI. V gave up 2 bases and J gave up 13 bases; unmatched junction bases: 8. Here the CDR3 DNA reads TGTGCCAGCAGTTACACCTCCGGGACTAGCGGGAGGGCACAGTTCTTC. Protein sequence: CASSYTSGTSGRAQFF.

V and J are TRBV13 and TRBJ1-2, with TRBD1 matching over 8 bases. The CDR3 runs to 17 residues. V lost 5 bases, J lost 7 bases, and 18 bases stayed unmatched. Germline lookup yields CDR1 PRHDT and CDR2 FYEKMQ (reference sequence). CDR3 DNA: TGTGCCAGCAGCACCCGACAGGGGAGGGCTGAGAAGGGTGGCTACACCTTC. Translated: CASSTRQGRAEKGGYTF. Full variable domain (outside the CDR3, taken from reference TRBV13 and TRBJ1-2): AAGVIQSPRHLIKEKRETATLKCYPIPRHDTVYWYQQGPGQDPQFLISFYEKMQSDKGSIPDRFSAQQFSDYHSELNMSSLELGDSALYFCASSTRQGRAEKGGYTFGSGTRLTVV.

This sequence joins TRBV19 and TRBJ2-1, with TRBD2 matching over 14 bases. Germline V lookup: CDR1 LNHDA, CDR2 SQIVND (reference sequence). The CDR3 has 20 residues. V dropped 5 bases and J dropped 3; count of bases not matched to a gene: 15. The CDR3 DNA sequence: TGTGCCAGTAGTTGGGGGGCGACTAGCGGGAGGGCCCCCAACTACAATGAGCAGTTCTTC. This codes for CASSWGATSGRAPNYNEQFF.

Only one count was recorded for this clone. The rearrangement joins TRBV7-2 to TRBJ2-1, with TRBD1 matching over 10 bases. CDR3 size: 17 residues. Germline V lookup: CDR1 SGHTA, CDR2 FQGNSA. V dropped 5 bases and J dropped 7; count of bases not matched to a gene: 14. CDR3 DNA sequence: TGTGCCAGCAGCACCCGACAGGGGGCGGGAGCGGGGAATGAGCAGTTCTTC. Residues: CASSTRQGAGAGNEQFF.

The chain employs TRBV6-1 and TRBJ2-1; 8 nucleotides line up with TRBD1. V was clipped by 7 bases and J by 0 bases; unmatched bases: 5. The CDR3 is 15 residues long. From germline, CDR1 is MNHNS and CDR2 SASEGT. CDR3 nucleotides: TGTGCCAGCACCGGGACAGGAACCTCCTACAATGAGCAGTTCTTC. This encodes CASTGTGTSYNEQFF.